This TCR beta chain originates from a study of cytomegalovirus exposure and HLA in healthy donors. This PCR relied on a set of 60 Vbeta primers and 13 Jbeta primers. Profiled with immunoSEQ multiplex PCR; TCRdb holds only in-frame clones, not every one. The sample contains fewer than 150,000 clones, approximately 83% of which appear only once. The ends were cut back, 10 bases at V and 6 bases at J, with 15 bases in the middle. The CDR3 consists of 13 residues. Germline-derived CDR1 and CDR2 are SNHLY and FYNNEI. The sequencing input was PBMCs. V is TRBV2 and J is TRBJ2-2, with TRBD1 as a possible D gene (6 bases). This TCR came from a man aged 40-49 years in good health and CMV-seropositive. CDR3 sequence reads: CAISGTNAGELFF. The CDR3 bases are TGTGCCATATCCGGGACAAACGCCGGGGAGCTGTTTTTT.